The 3 T cell receptor beta chains reported below all come from one sample, sequenced in a study of blood T cell repertoires in COVID-19. This table comes from immunoSEQ multiplex PCR, and its TCRdb copy is limited to in-frame clones, with some not included. The top ten clones hold around 5.5% of a sample with 100,000 to 150,000 clones, roughly four fifths of them seen once. The source material was peripheral blood. These receptors were collected from a man aged 60-69 years with acute or convalescent COVID-19.

The rearrangement uses TRBV10-3 and TRBJ2-1; possibly TRBD2 for D (7 bases). The germline V gene encodes CDR1 ENHRY and CDR2 SYGVKD. With 8 bases removed from V and 5 bases from J, the gap between germline ends came to 16 bases. CDR3 length: 14 amino acids. CDR3 nucleotides: TGTGCCATCGCGGGGGCTAGCGGTGACAATGAGCAGTTCTTC. Its protein is CAIAGASGDNEQFF.

V and J are TRBV5-1 and TRBJ2-2, with 13 bases fitting TRBD2. The CDR3 is made up of 17 amino acids. Germline CDR1 SGHRS, CDR2 YFSETQ. The junction had 9 bases not matched to a gene; V was cut back by 5 bases and J by 5 bases. The CDR3 bases are TGCGCCAGCAGGCCCGAAAAACTAGCGGGAGGGACCGGGGAGCTGTTTTTT. It specifies CASRPEKLAGGTGELFF.

The chain combines TRBV5-1 with TRBJ1-1; 10 bases map to TRBD1. The V segment lost 4 bases and the J segment 5 bases; nucleotides outside the gene matches: 5. Germline CDR1 reads SGHRS; CDR2 reads YFSETQ. The CDR3 has 14 residues. CDR3 amino acids: CASSGDRGGTEAFF. The CDR3 DNA follows: TGCGCCAGCAGCGGGGACAGGGGAGGGACTGAAGCTTTCTTT.